This TCR beta chain was recovered during a study of blood T cell repertoires in COVID-19. TCRdb's copy holds only in-frame clones and misses some; the assay was immunoSEQ multiplex PCR. The table records under 400,000 clones, around 86% of them present only once. CDR1 SGHKS and CDR2 YYEKEE come from the germline V gene (reference sequence). The CDR3 is 15 residues long. V dropped 3 bases and J dropped 6 bases, with 16 bases sitting between them. This clonotype was obtained from a woman aged 40 to 50 with acute COVID-19. Sequences were obtained from PBMCs or T cells enriched from blood (not recorded which). This chain connects TRBV5-5 to TRBJ1-5, with D uncertain. CDR3: CASSSVALGGQPQHF. In DNA form, the CDR3 reads TGTGCCAGCAGCTCGGTCGCCCTCGGTGGTCAGCCCCAGCATTTT.